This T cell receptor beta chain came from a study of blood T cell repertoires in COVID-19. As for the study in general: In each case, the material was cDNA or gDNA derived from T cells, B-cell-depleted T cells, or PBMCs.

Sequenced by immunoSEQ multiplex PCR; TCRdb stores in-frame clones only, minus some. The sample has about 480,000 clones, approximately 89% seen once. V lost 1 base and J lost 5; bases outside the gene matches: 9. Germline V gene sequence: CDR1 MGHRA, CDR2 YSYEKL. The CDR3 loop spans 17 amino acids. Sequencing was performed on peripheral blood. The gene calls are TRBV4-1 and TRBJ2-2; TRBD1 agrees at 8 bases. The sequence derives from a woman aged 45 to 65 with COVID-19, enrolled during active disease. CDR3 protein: CASSQAPGTGRTGELFF. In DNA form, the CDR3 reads TGCGCCAGCAGCCAAGCCCCCGGGACAGGTCGTACCGGGGAGCTGTTTTTT.